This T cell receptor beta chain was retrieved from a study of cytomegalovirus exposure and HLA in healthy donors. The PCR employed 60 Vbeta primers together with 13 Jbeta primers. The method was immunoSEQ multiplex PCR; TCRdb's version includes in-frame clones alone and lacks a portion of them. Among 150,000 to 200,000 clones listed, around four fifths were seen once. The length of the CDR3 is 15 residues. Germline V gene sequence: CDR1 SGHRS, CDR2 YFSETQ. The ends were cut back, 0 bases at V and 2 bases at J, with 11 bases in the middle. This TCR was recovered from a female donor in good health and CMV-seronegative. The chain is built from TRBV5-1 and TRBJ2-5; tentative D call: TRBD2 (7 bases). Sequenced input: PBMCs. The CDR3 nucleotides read TGCGCCAGCAGCTTGGTTGCGGGGGCGCAAGAGACCCAGTACTTC. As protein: CASSLVAGAQETQYF.